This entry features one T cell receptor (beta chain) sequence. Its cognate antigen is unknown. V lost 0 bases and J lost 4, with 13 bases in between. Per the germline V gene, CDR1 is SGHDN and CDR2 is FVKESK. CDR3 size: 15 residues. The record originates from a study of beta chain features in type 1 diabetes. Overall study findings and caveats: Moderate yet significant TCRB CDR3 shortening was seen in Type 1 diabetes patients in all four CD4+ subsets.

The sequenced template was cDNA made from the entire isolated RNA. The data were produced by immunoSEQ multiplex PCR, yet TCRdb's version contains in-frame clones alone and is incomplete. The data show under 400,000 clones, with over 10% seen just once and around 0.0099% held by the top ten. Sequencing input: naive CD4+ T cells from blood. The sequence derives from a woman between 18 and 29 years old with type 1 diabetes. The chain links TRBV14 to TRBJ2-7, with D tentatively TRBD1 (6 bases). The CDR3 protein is CASSQEARGSYEQYF. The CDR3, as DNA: TGTGCCAGCAGCCAAGAAGCCAGGGGTTCGTACGAGCAGTACTTC.